The clone carrying this T cell receptor (beta chain) was found many times. Its target is unknown. This sample stems from a study of breast tumors, draining lymph nodes, adjacent tissues. Study-level points and caveats: Tumors had less TCR diversity than lymph nodes, more than nontumor tissue. The data were judged consistent with most tumor T cells coming from lymph node and expanding in tumor. Luminal-like breast cancer showed significantly higher tumor–nontumor repertoire similarity than basal-like. Tumor T cell lymph node origin was a supported hypothesis, not proven.

The length of the CDR3 is 14 residues. V gave up 8 bases and J gave up 2 bases, with 15 bases separating them. Germline values: CDR1 KGHSH, CDR2 LQKENI. TCRdb reanalysed the multiplex PCR reads using MiXCR and keeps one entry per CDR3 protein. The sample lists 50,000 to 85,000 distinct CDR3 sequences, roughly 40% seen once, with 8.4% in the top ten. The chain links TRBV18 to TRBJ2-5; the D gene is possibly TRBD2 (6 bases). Sequenced input: breast tumor tissue. This TCR was sampled from a female donor with breast cancer. Some clones in this sample may be carry-over from other donors' samples. The CDR3 region is CASSPGLLQETQYF. CDR3 sequence (DNA): TGTGCCAGCAGCCCGGGACTTCTTCAAGAGACCCAGTACTTC.